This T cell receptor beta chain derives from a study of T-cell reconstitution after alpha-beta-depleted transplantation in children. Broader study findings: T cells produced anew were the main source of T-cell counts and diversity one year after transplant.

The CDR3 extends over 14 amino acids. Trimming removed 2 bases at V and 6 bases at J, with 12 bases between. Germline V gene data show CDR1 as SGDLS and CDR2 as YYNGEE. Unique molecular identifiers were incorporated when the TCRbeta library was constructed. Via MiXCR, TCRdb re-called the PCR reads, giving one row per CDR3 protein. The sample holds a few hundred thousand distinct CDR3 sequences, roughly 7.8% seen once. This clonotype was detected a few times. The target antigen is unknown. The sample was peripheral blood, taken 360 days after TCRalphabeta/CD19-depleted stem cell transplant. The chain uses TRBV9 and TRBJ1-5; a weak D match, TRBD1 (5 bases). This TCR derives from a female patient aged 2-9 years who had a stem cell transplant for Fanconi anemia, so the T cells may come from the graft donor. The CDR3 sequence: CASSVGGGGQPQHF. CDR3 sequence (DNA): TGTGCCAGCAGCGTCGGGGGAGGTGGTCAGCCCCAGCATTTT.